The 2 T cell receptor beta chains below all came from one sample that was sequenced in a study of blood T cell repertoires in COVID-19. TCRdb's table, derived via immunoSEQ multiplex PCR, lists solely in-frame clones and lacks some. Seen here are over 350,000 clones, around 89% observed once, and the top ten hold more than 0.9%. The sample comprised PBMCs or T cells enriched from blood (not recorded which). The receptors here all came from a woman in her thirties with acute COVID-19.

The chain combines TRBV3-1 (or the pseudogene TRBV3-2) with TRBJ1-2, with D unclear. Trimming took off 1 base at V and 4 bases at J, with 10 bases between the two ends. Per the germline V gene, CDR1 is LGHDT and CDR2 is YNNKEL (reference sequence). The CDR3 loop spans 14 amino acids. CDR3 coding DNA: TGTGCCAGCAGCCAAGCGGCGGGGTTCTATGGCTACACCTTC. Translating it yields CASSQAAGFYGYTF.

The chain links TRBV4-1 to TRBJ1-2; D is possibly TRBD1 (5 bases). V was cut by 5 bases and J by 7 bases, with 17 bases left in between. This CDR3 has 14 amino acids. In germline, CDR1 is MGHRA, CDR2 YSYEKL. CDR3 protein: CASSAPGGGLGYTF. DNA for the CDR3: TGCGCCAGCAGCGCGCCTGGGGGAGGCCTTGGCTACACCTTC.